Included here is one TCR beta chain sequence, with context. Its antigen is not known. This entry belongs to a study of OX40 agonist ivuxolimab in advanced cancers. About the research overall: The study reported partial responses in three patients: one hepatocellular carcinoma, two cutaneous melanoma. Study-wide points: Still undetermined is the antigen specificity of the expanded peripheral T cells. Some patients without response likewise showed low normalized clonal expansion. CD8+ T cells showed, on average, more clonal expansion than CD4+ cells.

This CDR3 has 15 residues. V shed 3 bases and J 7 bases; nucleotides not matched to a gene: 2. Germline assignment: CDR1 MDHEN and CDR2 SYDVKM. Sequencing was performed with immunoSEQ multiplex PCR; in TCRdb, only in-frame clones are kept and a portion is missing. The sample holds around 53,000 clones; about 93% are singletons and the top ten take around 18%. The sequenced sample was CD4+ or CD8+ T cells sorted from blood, obtained in a trial of the OX40 agonist ivuxolimab. The clonotype was recovered from an adult with an advanced solid tumor such as melanoma, head and neck, liver or kidney cancer. The J gene is TRBJ2-1, the V gene TRBV28; 14 bases match TRBD2. CDR3 DNA sequence: TGTGCCAGCAGTTTCCGGACTAGCGGGAGGAATGAGCAGTTCTTC. It specifies CASSFRTSGRNEQFF.